These 32 T cell receptor beta chains came from one sample sequenced in a study of response to subunit inactivated influenza vaccine. TCRdb re-derived calls from the RT-PCR reads in MiXCR, one entry per CDR3 protein. Found here are approximately 500,000 distinct CDR3 sequences, approximately 12% of them singletons; the top ten hold around 13%. The sequencing here drew on PBMCs from blood, taken 45 days after vaccination. The receptor source for this set is a man between 50 and 59 years old who received an inactivated influenza vaccine.

This clonotype was counted a few times. The chain uses TRBV12-3 or TRBV12-4 and TRBJ2-5, with unresolved D. V lost 5 bases and J 8 bases, leaving 15 bases between the germline ends. The length of the CDR3 is 13 residues. CDR3 bases: TGTGCCAGCAGTCCAAGTCTCCAGAACACCCAGTACTTC. Residues: CASSPSLQNTQYF.

This clonotype was detected many times. The gene calls are TRBV12-3 or TRBV12-4 and TRBJ2-3, with D perhaps matching TRBD1 (6 bases). Trimming stripped 5 bases from V and 1 base from J, with 19 bases between. The CDR3 runs to 17 residues. The CDR3 nucleotides read TGTGCCAGCAGTCCCATGGGACGCAGGGGACGCACAGATACGCAGTATTTT. Translation: CASSPMGRRGRTDTQYF.

This clonotype appeared a few times. The chain employs TRBV7-9 and TRBJ2-1, with D possibly matching TRBD2 (6 bases). This CDR3 spans 17 amino acids. The V end was cut by 4 bases, the J end by 3 bases, with 19 bases between. Per the germline V gene, CDR1 is SEHNR and CDR2 is FQNEAQ (reference sequence). This CDR3 reads CASSYVGTPYRYNEQFF. The DNA of the CDR3 is TGTGCCAGCAGCTACGTAGGGACTCCATACCGCTACAATGAGCAGTTCTTC.

This CDR3 is CASSQGGRNEQFF. The CDR3, as DNA: TGTGCCAGCAGCCAGGGGGGTCGGAATGAGCAGTTCTTC. The rearrangement uses TRBV11-2 and TRBJ2-1, with a possible D match to TRBD1 (7 bases). Deletions cut 5 bases from V and 7 bases from J, with 12 bases between. Germline V lookup: CDR1 SGHAT, CDR2 FQNNGV. The CDR3 is 13 amino acids.

This clonotype came up a few times. V and J are TRBV3-1 and TRBJ1-5; a weak D match, TRBD1 (5 bases). The CDR3 consists of 16 residues. V was clipped by 0 bases and J by 6 bases, with 15 bases between them. Germline-derived CDR1 and CDR2 are LGHDT and YNNKEL (reference sequence). Here the CDR3 DNA reads TGTGCCAGCAGCCAAGATACGAGGGGACGGGGTCAGCCCCAGCATTTT. It translates to CASSQDTRGRGQPQHF. The full variable domain, its missing parts supplied by reference TRBV3-1 and TRBJ1-5, is DTAVSQTPKYLVTQMGNDKSIKCEQNLGHDTMYWYKQDSKKFLKIMFSYNNKELIINETVPNRFSPKSPDKAHLNLHINSLELGDSAVYFCASSQDTRGRGQPQHFGDGTRLSIL.

This clonotype was counted a few times. The chain links TRBV5-1 to TRBJ2-7; 9 bases match TRBD1. CDR1 is SGHRS, CDR2 YFSETQ, per germline. The CDR3 runs 17 residues. V was clipped by 0 bases and J by 6 bases; unmatched bases: 13. This CDR3 reads CASSLGFVGTGISEQYF. The CDR3 DNA is TGCGCCAGCAGCTTGGGTTTCGTTGGGACAGGGATTTCCGAGCAGTACTTC.

V usage is TRBV6-5 and J usage is TRBJ2-1; D is unclear. The germline CDR1 and CDR2 sequences are MNHEY and SVGAGI. V lost 0 bases, J lost 2 bases, and 11 bases lay in between. This CDR3 is 16 amino acids long. The DNA for the CDR3 is TGTGCCAGCAGTTACTCATCGGAGTCGGCCTACAATGAGCAGTTCTTC. It codes for CASSYSSESAYNEQFF.

Many counts were recorded for this clonotype. V gene TRBV20-1 combines with J gene TRBJ2-6; TRBD2 might be the D (6 bases). The V end lost 1 base, the J end lost 0 bases, and 10 bases lay between the germline ends. Germline lookup yields CDR1 DFQATT and CDR2 SNEGSKA (reference sequence). The CDR3 extends over 16 amino acids. The chain's CDR3 is CSARAWGDSGANVLTF. In nucleotides, the CDR3 is TGCAGTGCTAGAGCCTGGGGGGACTCTGGGGCCAACGTCCTGACTTTC.

This clonotype was observed many times. The chain has TRBV11-2 and TRBJ2-3; no firm D call. Germline V gene data show CDR1 as SGHAT and CDR2 as FQNNGV. Deletions cut 5 bases from V and 0 bases from J, with 15 bases between. The CDR3 is 16 residues long. CDR3 bases: TGTGCCAGCAGCCCGGTCAGCGCGTCTAGCACAGATACGCAGTATTTT. It codes for CASSPVSASSTDTQYF.

Concerning this clonotype itself: A much bigger clone sits one base away, suggesting this may be a read error. The chain combines TRBV27 with TRBJ2-7; TRBD2 is a possible D gene (6 bases). Germline V gene data show CDR1 as MNHEY and CDR2 as SMNVEV (reference sequence). The CDR3 has 15 amino acids. CDR3: CDSKWDAGSNYEQYF. In DNA, the CDR3 is TGTGACAGCAAATGGGACGCGGGGTCGAACTACGAGCAGTACTTC.

This clonotype was observed at least ten times. V usage is TRBV29-1 and J usage is TRBJ2-3, with D unclear. This CDR3 region has 10 residues. The germline V and J ends were trimmed by 4 bases and 6 bases, with 5 bases remaining between them. Germline lookup yields CDR1 SQVTM and CDR2 ANQGSEA. The CDR3 sequence: CSVASDTQYF. The CDR3 nucleotides are TGCAGCGTTGCTTCTGATACGCAGTATTTT.

This clonotype was seen repeatedly, ten times or more. The chain combines TRBV20-1 with TRBJ2-5; perhaps TRBD2 as D (5 bases). V was shortened by 5 bases and J by 2 bases, with 9 bases between the two germline ends. Germline values: CDR1 DFQATT, CDR2 SNEGSKA (reference sequence). CDR3 length: 12 amino acids. CDR3 in DNA: TGCAGTGCTCTGCCGGGACAAGAGACCCAGTACTTC. Encoded protein: CSALPGQETQYF.

V usage is TRBV29-1 and J usage is TRBJ2-3; D is undetermined. The CDR3 sequence is 11 residues long. Trimming removed 6 bases at V and 6 bases at J, with 10 bases between. Germline V gene lookup returns CDR1 SQVTM and CDR2 ANQGSEA. The CDR3 region is CSVQERDTQYF. CDR3 bases: TGCAGCGTCCAAGAGCGCGATACGCAGTATTTT.

The chain has TRBV7-9 and TRBJ1-2; D not certain. V dropped 5 bases and J dropped 3 bases, with 7 bases sitting between them. Germline lookup yields CDR1 SEHNR and CDR2 FQNEAQ (reference sequence). The CDR3 length is 12 residues. CDR3 region: CASSRDHYGYTF. CDR3 DNA sequence: TGTGCCAGCAGCCGTGACCACTATGGCTACACCTTC.

This clonotype showed up just a few times. The chain is built from TRBV6-2 or TRBV6-3 and TRBJ1-4, with D unresolved. Trimming removed 4 bases at V and 4 bases at J, with 7 bases between. This CDR3 has 13 amino acids. Germline CDR1 is MNHEY and CDR2 is SVGEGT. The DNA of the CDR3 is TGTGCCAGCAGTTTGCGGAATAATGAAAAACTGTTTTTT. It translates to CASSLRNNEKLFF.

The rearrangement joins TRBV5-1 to TRBJ1-1; TRBD1 is a possible D gene (6 bases). The CDR3 contains 13 residues. Germline CDR1 reads SGHRS; CDR2 reads YFSETQ. The V and J ends lost 4 bases and 1 base respectively, with 8 bases between them. CDR3 bases: TGCGCCAGCAGCACACAGGGGAACACTGAAGCTTTCTTT. It translates to CASSTQGNTEAFF.

In this sample, this clonotype turned up a few times. J is TRBJ2-7 and V is TRBV15, with D maybe TRBD2 (6 bases). The CDR3 consists of 15 residues. The germline gives CDR1 LNHNV, CDR2 YYDKDF (reference sequence). Trimming pared 0 bases from V and 2 bases from J, leaving 11 bases between. CDR3 nucleotide sequence: TGTGCCACCAGCAGAGATGATAGCGGAACCTACGAGCAGTACTTC. Its protein is CATSRDDSGTYEQYF. Complete variable domain (other parts from reference TRBV15 and TRBJ2-7): DAMVIQNPRYQVTQFGKPVTLSCSQTLNHNVMYWYQQKSSQAPKLLFHYYDKDFNNEADTPDNFQSRRPNTSFCFLDIRSPGLGDTAMYLCATSRDDSGTYEQYFGPGTRLTVT.

In this sample, this clonotype turned up a few times. The chain joins TRBV20-1 to TRBJ2-2, with D perhaps matching TRBD2 (6 bases). CDR3 size: 14 residues. Trimming shortened V by 6 bases and J by 2 bases, and 13 bases separated the two germline ends. The germline CDR1 and CDR2 sequences are DFQATT and SNEGSKA (reference sequence). DNA for the CDR3: TGCAGTGCCGCCCGGGAGAAAAACACCGGGGAGCTGTTTTTT. This translates into CSAAREKNTGELFF.

This clonotype was counted a few times. The chain has TRBV18 and TRBJ2-7; no clear D. The CDR3 length is 13 residues. V gave up 3 bases and J gave up 0 bases, with 6 bases separating them. Germline V gives CDR1 KGHSH, CDR2 LQKENI. CDR3 DNA sequence: TGTGCCAGCTCACCCTCCTTCTCCTACGAGCAGTACTTC. Its protein product is CASSPSFSYEQYF.

CDR3 bases: TGTGCCAGCAGTTTCCTGGGGGTCTATTCACCCCTCCACTTT. This codes for CASSFLGVYSPLHF. The V gene is TRBV12-3 or TRBV12-4, the J gene TRBJ1-6, with D possibly being TRBD1 (5 bases). The CDR3 is 14 amino acids. The V and J ends lost 3 bases and 8 bases respectively, with 11 bases between them.

This clonotype occurred many times. The V and J genes are TRBV6-2 or TRBV6-3 and TRBJ2-7; 12 bases align to TRBD1. CDR1 and CDR2 (germline): MNHEY, SVGEGT. V trimming: 0 bases; J trimming: 7 bases; junction bases outside the gene matches: 7. The CDR3 is made up of 16 amino acids. CDR3 amino acids: CASSYSPGQGAKEQYF. DNA of the CDR3: TGTGCCAGCAGTTACTCACCGGGACAGGGGGCGAAGGAGCAGTACTTC.

This clonotype has a count of ten or more. The J gene is TRBJ2-7, the V gene TRBV27; 11 positions agree with TRBD2. Germline values: CDR1 MNHEY, CDR2 SMNVEV (reference sequence). V lost 6 bases and J lost 7; bases outside the gene matches: 8. The CDR3 extends over 14 amino acids. The CDR3 is CASSPSGGPSEQYF. The DNA of the CDR3 is TGTGCCAGCAGCCCTAGCGGGGGGCCTAGTGAGCAGTACTTC.

This clonotype was seen a handful of times. The rearrangement uses TRBV2 and TRBJ2-1; 7 bases are a match to TRBD2. The CDR3 runs 13 residues. V dropped 7 bases and J dropped 10; count of bases not matched to a gene: 10. The V gene's germline CDR1 is SNHLY and CDR2 FYNNEI. CDR3 sequence reads: CASKSSGDSEQFF. CDR3 DNA: TGTGCCAGCAAGTCTAGCGGAGACTCCGAGCAGTTCTTC.

This chain connects TRBV4-3 to TRBJ1-2; tentatively, D is TRBD1 (6 bases). The CDR3 runs to 16 residues. CDR1 is LGHNA, CDR2 YSLEER, per germline. V gave up 0 bases and J gave up 5 bases, with 16 bases separating them. The CDR3 is CASSQDFSAGEYGYTF. The CDR3 region has the DNA TGCGCCAGCAGCCAAGATTTTTCGGCAGGGGAATATGGCTACACCTTC.

This clonotype was seen only a few times. The V gene is TRBV28, the J gene TRBJ1-5; D not resolved. Germline V gene sequence: CDR1 MDHEN, CDR2 SYDVKM. The CDR3 is 12 residues long. V lost 6 bases to trimming and J lost 5 bases, with 8 bases between them. DNA of the CDR3: TGTGCCAGCAGGCGGGGAGATCAGCCCCAGCATTTT. Protein product: CASRRGDQPQHF.

This clonotype occurred a few times. The J gene is TRBJ2-1, the V gene TRBV12-3 or TRBV12-4, with 7 nucleotides matching TRBD2. The CDR3 is made up of 17 amino acids. The J segment lost 0 bases and the V segment lost 7 bases, leaving 12 bases of the junction unmatched. The CDR3 nucleotides are TGTGCCAGCATAAGGGAGGGGTCAACGAGCTCCTACAATGAGCAGTTCTTC. Protein sequence: CASIREGSTSSYNEQFF.

V and J are TRBV15 and TRBJ1-2; D unresolved. Germline CDR1 reads LNHNV; CDR2 reads YYDKDF (reference sequence). This CDR3 comprises 14 residues. Trimming took off 0 bases at V and 2 bases at J, with 7 bases between the two ends. DNA for the CDR3: TGTGCCACCAGCAGAGATGAAGTAAACTATGGCTACACCTTC. This codes for CATSRDEVNYGYTF.

This clonotype occurred a few times. The V gene is TRBV7-2, the J gene TRBJ2-7, with TRBD1 matching over 9 bases. Unmatched junction bases numbered 17, after V lost 8 bases and J lost 6 bases. The CDR3 totals 16 residues. CDR1 is SGHTA and CDR2 is FQGNSA in the germline V gene. The CDR3 sequence: CASAHRTRTGDAEQYF. Written as DNA, the CDR3 is TGTGCCAGCGCCCACCGCACAAGGACAGGGGACGCCGAGCAGTACTTC.

Many counts were recorded for this clonotype. V is TRBV10-3 and J is TRBJ2-7; 7 bases line up with TRBD1. This CDR3 comprises 17 residues. The V and J ends lost 0 bases and 0 bases, in that order; junction bases with no gene match: 8. Per germline, CDR1 ENHRY and CDR2 SYGVKD. The CDR3 coding sequence is TGTGCCATCAGTGAGTCTAGATCGGCAGGGGGCTCCTACGAGCAGTACTTC. Encoded protein: CAISESRSAGGSYEQYF.

The V gene is TRBV20-1, the J gene TRBJ2-7; D may be TRBD2 (5 bases). Trimming removed 6 bases from V and 5 bases from J, with 20 bases in between. The germline CDR1 and CDR2 sequences are DFQATT and SNEGSKA (reference sequence). CDR3 length equals 14 residues. CDR3 region: CSASSPVTRDEQYF. DNA of the CDR3: TGCAGTGCCTCCTCCCCAGTGACGAGGGACGAGCAGTACTTC.

This clonotype was observed a few times. The genes are TRBV24-1 and TRBJ2-3, with D perhaps matching TRBD2 (5 bases). This CDR3 contains 17 residues. V lost 5 bases to trimming and J lost 4 bases, with 21 bases between them. Germline assignment: CDR1 KGHDR and CDR2 SFDVKD. This chain's CDR3 is CATSVEKYGIDADTQYF. As DNA, the CDR3 is TGTGCCACCAGTGTCGAGAAGTACGGGATTGACGCAGATACGCAGTATTTT.

The chain is built from TRBV2 and TRBJ2-3, with 12 bases lining up with TRBD2. The CDR3 is 15 amino acids. Unmatched junction bases numbered 5, after V lost 4 bases and J lost 6 bases. Germline-derived CDR1 and CDR2 are SNHLY and FYNNEI. CDR3 nucleotides: TGTGCCAGCAGTGCTAGCGGGGGGGCCATGGATACGCAGTATTTT. Protein: CASSASGGAMDTQYF. The complete variable domain, with remaining parts taken from reference TRBV2 and TRBJ2-3, reads EPEVTQTPSHQVTQMGQEVILRCVPISNHLYFYWYRQILGQKVEFLVSFYNNEISEKSEIFDDQFSVERPDGSNFTLKIRSTKLEDSAMYFCASSASGGAMDTQYFGPGTRLTVL.